The 12 T cell receptor beta chains listed next were all sequenced from one sample in a study of shared clonotypes between healthy human individuals. TCRdb keeps only in-frame clones here, not all; method: immunoSEQ multiplex PCR. The top ten hold approximately 0.1% of the sample, which has roughly 590,000 clones, 95% to 96% seen once. Positive CCR7 selection of CD45RO-negative cells yielded the naive CD8 cells, and terminally differentiated effector memory CD45RA+ cells were excluded. The sample consisted of naive CD8+ T cells sorted from blood. The receptor source for this set is a woman aged 25 to 39 in good health.

As concerns this clone: Other DNA sequences within the sample encode an identical CDR3. This chain links TRBV5-1 with TRBJ2-1, with D perhaps TRBD2 (6 bases). V was pared by 3 bases and J by 5 bases, with 9 bases between. The CDR3 covers 13 residues. Germline CDR1 is SGHRS and CDR2 is YFSETQ. CDR3 protein: CASSSGLDNEQFF. CDR3 coding DNA: TGCGCCAGCAGCTCGGGACTGGACAATGAGCAGTTCTTC.

The count of this clone is one. CDR3: CASSIYTDYEQYF. CDR3 bases: TGTGCCAGTAGTATTTATACCGACTACGAGCAGTACTTC. V and J are TRBV19 and TRBJ2-7, with D uncertain. Germline lookup yields CDR1 LNHDA and CDR2 SQIVND (reference sequence). Trimming took 3 bases from V and 3 from J, leaving 9 bases between them. The CDR3 has 13 residues.

This clone was seen once. The J gene is TRBJ2-7, the V gene TRBV6-1; D might be TRBD2 (5 bases). The CDR3 spans 12 residues. Germline lookup yields CDR1 MNHNS and CDR2 SASEGT. Trimming took 6 bases from V and 2 from J, leaving 8 bases between them. CDR3 sequence (DNA): TGTGCCAGCAGCTCTAGCCCCTACGAGCAGTACTTC. This encodes CASSSSPYEQYF.

The V and J genes are TRBV2 and TRBJ2-7; D unresolved. The CDR3 extends over 16 amino acids. V was shortened by 3 bases and J by 0 bases, with 15 bases between the two germline ends. From germline, CDR1 is SNHLY and CDR2 FYNNEI. The CDR3 sequence is CASSESSYSSSYEQYF. CDR3 sequence (DNA): TGTGCCAGCAGTGAGAGCTCTTACTCGTCCTCCTACGAGCAGTACTTC.

In this sample, this clone turned up once. The chain employs TRBV11-2 and TRBJ2-3, with D uncertain. Germline CDR1 SGHAT, CDR2 FQNNGV. The CDR3 runs 11 residues. V lost 5 bases and J 14 bases, leaving 14 bases between the germline ends. In nucleotides, the CDR3 is TGTGCCAGCAGCCCCCTGTCGCTAGGGTATTTT. Protein: CASSPLSLGYF.

The chain recombines TRBV19 with TRBJ2-2; possibly TRBD1 for D (6 bases). V was trimmed by 10 bases and J by 1 base, leaving 16 bases between them. This CDR3 is 15 amino acids long. Germline assignment: CDR1 LNHDA and CDR2 SQIVND (reference sequence). The CDR3 DNA reads as TGTGCCACCGAGGGTGGGACACTGAACACCGGGGAGCTGTTTTTT. Translated: CATEGGTLNTGELFF. The variable domain in full, with the rest retrieved from reference TRBV19 and TRBJ2-2, is DGGITQSPKYLFRKEGQNVTLSCEQNLNHDAMYWYRQDPGQGLRLIYYSQIVNDFQKGDIAEGYSVSREKKESFPLTVTSAQKNPTAFYLCATEGGTLNTGELFFGEGSRLTVL.

The V call is TRBV5-1, the J call TRBJ2-7; TRBD2 matches 7 bases. J was trimmed by 0 bases and V by 4 bases; bases with no gene match: 10. Germline V gene lookup returns CDR1 SGHRS and CDR2 YFSETQ. The CDR3 is 16 amino acids. CDR3 coding DNA: TGCGCCAGCAGCCCCGGGGGGACGGATTCCTCCTACGAGCAGTACTTC. It codes for CASSPGGTDSSYEQYF. Full variable domain (remainder filled in from reference TRBV5-1 and TRBJ2-7): KAGVTQTPRYLIKTRGQQVTLSCSPISGHRSVSWYQQTPGQGLQFLFEYFSETQRNKGNFPGRFSGRQFSNSRSEMNVSTLELGDSALYLCASSPGGTDSSYEQYFGPGTRLTVT.

The rearrangement uses TRBV28 and TRBJ1-1, with D uncertain. CDR1 and CDR2 from the germline V gene are MDHEN and SYDVKM. The CDR3 consists of 12 residues. Trimming cost V 2 bases and J 7 bases, with 8 bases left between them. The CDR3 loop is CASSLGPIEAFF. CDR3 sequence (DNA): TGTGCCAGCAGTTTAGGGCCAATTGAAGCTTTCTTT.

The genes are TRBV7-8 and TRBJ2-7; the D is unclear. Looked up from germline, CDR1 is SGHVS and CDR2 is FQNEAQ. CDR3 size: 14 residues. V was trimmed by 0 bases and J by 4 bases, leaving 10 bases between them. The CDR3 DNA follows: TGTGCCAGCAGCTTAGCCCCCGACCAGTACGAGCAGTACTTC. It specifies CASSLAPDQYEQYF. The whole variable domain, filled in from reference TRBV7-8 and TRBJ2-7, reads GAGVSQSPRYKVAKRGQDVALRCDPISGHVSLFWYQQALGQGPEFLTYFQNEAQLDKSGLPSDRFFAERPEGSVSTLKIQRTQQEDSAVYLCASSLAPDQYEQYFGPGTRLTVT.

V usage is TRBV28 and J usage is TRBJ1-5; 7 bases are a match to TRBD1. The germline V gene encodes CDR1 MDHEN and CDR2 SYDVKM. This CDR3 contains 14 residues. With 3 bases clipped from V and 5 bases from J, the junction kept 4 bases outside the gene matches. CDR3 DNA sequence: TGTGCCAGCAGTTTCCACAGGGGATATCAGCCCCAGCATTTT. It yields the protein CASSFHRGYQPQHF. The complete variable domain, with remaining parts taken from reference TRBV28 and TRBJ1-5, reads DVKVTQSSRYLVKRTGEKVFLECVQDMDHENMFWYRQDPGLGLRLIYFSYDVKMKEKGDIPEGYSVSREKKERFSLILESASTNQTSMYLCASSFHRGYQPQHFGDGTRLSIL.

This clone has a single count. The chain couples TRBV2 to TRBJ2-3; D gene unclear. The CDR3 extends over 16 amino acids. In germline, CDR1 is SNHLY, CDR2 FYNNEI. The V gene lost 3 bases and the J gene lost 0 bases, with 13 bases spanning the gap. CDR3 sequence reads: CASSDFFASSTDTQYF. DNA of the CDR3: TGTGCCAGCAGTGACTTTTTTGCTTCGAGCACAGATACGCAGTATTTT.

The chain links TRBV6-6 to TRBJ2-4; no reliable D call. The CDR3 runs 12 residues. From germline, CDR1 is MNHNY and CDR2 SVGAGI (reference sequence). Trimming removed 0 bases from V and 7 bases from J, with 4 bases in between. CDR3 protein: CASSYSTNIQYF. In DNA, the CDR3 is TGTGCCAGCAGTTACTCTACCAACATTCAGTACTTC.